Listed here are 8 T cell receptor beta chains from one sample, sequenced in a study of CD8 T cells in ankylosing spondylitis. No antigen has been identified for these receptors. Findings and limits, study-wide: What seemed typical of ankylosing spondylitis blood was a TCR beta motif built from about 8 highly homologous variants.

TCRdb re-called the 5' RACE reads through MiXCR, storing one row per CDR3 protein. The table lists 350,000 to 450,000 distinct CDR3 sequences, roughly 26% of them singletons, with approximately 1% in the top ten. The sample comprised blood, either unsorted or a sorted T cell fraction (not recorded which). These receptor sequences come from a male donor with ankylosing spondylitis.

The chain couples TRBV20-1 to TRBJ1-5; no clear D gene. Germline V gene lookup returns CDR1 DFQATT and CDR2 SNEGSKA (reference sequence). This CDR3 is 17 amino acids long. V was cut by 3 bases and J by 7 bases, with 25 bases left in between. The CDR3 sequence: CSASKRVLLGIPQPQHF. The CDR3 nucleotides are TGCAGTGCTAGCAAGAGGGTCCTTCTAGGGATACCCCAGCCCCAGCATTTT.

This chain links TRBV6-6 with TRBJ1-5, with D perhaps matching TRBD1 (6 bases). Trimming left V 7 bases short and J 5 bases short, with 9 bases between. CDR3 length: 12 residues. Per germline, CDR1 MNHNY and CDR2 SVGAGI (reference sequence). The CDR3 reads CASNREDQPQHF. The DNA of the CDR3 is TGTGCCAGCAACAGGGAGGATCAGCCCCAGCATTTT.

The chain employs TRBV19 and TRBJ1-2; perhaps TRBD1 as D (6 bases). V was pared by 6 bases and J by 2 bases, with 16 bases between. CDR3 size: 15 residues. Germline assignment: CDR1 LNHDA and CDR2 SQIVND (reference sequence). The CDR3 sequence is CASRPEGGMNYGYTF. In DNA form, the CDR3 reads TGTGCCAGTAGGCCCGAGGGGGGTATGAACTATGGCTACACCTTC.

The CDR3 DNA reads TGTGCCACCAGTGACCGGGACAGGGGGCTGAACGAGCAGTACTTC. Translating it yields CATSDRDRGLNEQYF. V usage is TRBV24-1 and J usage is TRBJ2-7; 12 bases align to TRBD1. The V segment lost 4 bases and the J segment 5 bases; nucleotides outside the gene matches: 5. CDR1 is KGHDR and CDR2 is SFDVKD in the germline V gene. CDR3 length equals 15 residues.

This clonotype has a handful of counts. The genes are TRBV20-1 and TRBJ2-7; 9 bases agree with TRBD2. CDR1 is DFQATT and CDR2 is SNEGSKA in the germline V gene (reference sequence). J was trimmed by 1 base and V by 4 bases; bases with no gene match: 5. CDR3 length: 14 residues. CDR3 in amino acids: CSATRTSASYEQYF. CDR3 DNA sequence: TGCAGTGCTACCCGGACTAGCGCGTCCTACGAGCAGTACTTC.

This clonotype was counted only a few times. The CDR3 region has the DNA TGTGCCAGCAGCTTTCGAGGCCGGGAAGACACCTTC. Protein sequence: CASSFRGREDTF. The chain links TRBV11-2 to TRBJ1-2; no clear D gene. Trimming pared 3 bases from V and 12 bases from J, leaving 14 bases between. CDR1 and CDR2 from the germline V gene are SGHAT and FQNNGV. This CDR3 is 12 amino acids long.

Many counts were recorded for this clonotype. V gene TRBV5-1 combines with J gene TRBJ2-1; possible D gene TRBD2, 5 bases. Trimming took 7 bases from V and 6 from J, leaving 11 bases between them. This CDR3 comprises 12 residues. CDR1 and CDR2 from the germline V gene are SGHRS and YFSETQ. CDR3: CASGGLGNEQFF. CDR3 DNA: TGCGCCAGCGGCGGGCTTGGCAATGAGCAGTTCTTC.

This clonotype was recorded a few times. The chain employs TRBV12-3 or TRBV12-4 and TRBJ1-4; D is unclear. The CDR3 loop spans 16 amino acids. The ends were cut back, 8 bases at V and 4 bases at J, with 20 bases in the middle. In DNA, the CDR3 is TGTGCCAGCGCCCCGCAGCTGGGAGCGTTTAATGAAAAACTGTTTTTT. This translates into CASAPQLGAFNEKLFF.